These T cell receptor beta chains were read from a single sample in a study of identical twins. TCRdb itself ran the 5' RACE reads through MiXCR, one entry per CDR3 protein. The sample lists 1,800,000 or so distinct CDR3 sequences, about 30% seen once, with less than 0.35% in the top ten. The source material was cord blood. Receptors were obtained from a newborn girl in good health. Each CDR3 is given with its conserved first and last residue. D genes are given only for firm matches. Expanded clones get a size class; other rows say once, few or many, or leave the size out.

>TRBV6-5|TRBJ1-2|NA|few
CASSLPGTQTNYGYTF
TGTGCCAGCAGTTTGCCCGGGACTCAGACTAACTATGGCTACACCTTC
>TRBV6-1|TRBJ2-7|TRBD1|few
CASSLRDRSLGWGYEQYF
TGTGCCAGCAGCCTTCGGGACAGGTCTTTGGGCTGGGGCTACGAGCAGTACTTC
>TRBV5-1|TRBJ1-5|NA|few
CASSLEGSGAQPQHF
TGCGCCAGCAGCTTGGAAGGATCGGGGGCGCAGCCCCAGCATTTT
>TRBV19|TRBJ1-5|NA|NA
CATSLRTFDQPQHF
TGTGCCACCTCTCTCCGGACATTTGATCAGCCCCAGCATTTT
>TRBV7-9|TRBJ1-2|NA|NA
CASSLADQAEGYTF
TGTGCCAGCAGCTTAGCAGATCAGGCCGAGGGCTACACCTTC
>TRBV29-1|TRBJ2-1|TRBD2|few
CSASGLAGGNNEQFF
TGCAGCGCCTCCGGACTAGCGGGAGGGAACAATGAGCAGTTCTTC
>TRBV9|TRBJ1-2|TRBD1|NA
CASSVAWTGGYGYTF
TGTGCCAGCAGCGTAGCCTGGACAGGGGGCTATGGCTACACCTTC
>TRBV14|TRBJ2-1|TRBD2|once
CASSLRLAGAIYNEQFF
TGTGCCAGCAGCCTAAGATTAGCGGGGGCCATCTACAATGAGCAGTTCTTC
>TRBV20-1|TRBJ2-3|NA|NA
CSARPGGKLADTQYF
TGCAGTGCTAGACCTGGGGGGAAGTTGGCAGATACGCAGTATTTT
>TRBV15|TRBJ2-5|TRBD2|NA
CATTLGTSGGIQETQYF
TGTGCCACCACCTTAGGGACTAGCGGGGGCATACAAGAGACCCAGTACTTC
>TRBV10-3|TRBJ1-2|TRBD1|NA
CAISEGTGALNYGYTF
TGTGCCATCAGTGAAGGGACAGGGGCTCTTAACTATGGCTACACCTTC
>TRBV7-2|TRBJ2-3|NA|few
CASSLVVGLGTDTQYF
TGTGCCAGCAGCTTAGTAGTTGGACTGGGCACAGATACGCAGTATTTT
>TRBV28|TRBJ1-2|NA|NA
CASSLSGSPYGYTF
TGTGCCAGCAGTTTATCGGGCAGCCCCTATGGCTACACCTTC
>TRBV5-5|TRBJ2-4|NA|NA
CASSFLVATNIQYF
TGTGCCAGCAGCTTTCTGGTAGCCACAAACATTCAGTACTTC
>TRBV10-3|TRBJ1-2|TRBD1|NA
CAIGEDRGGYGYTF
TGTGCCATCGGTGAGGACAGGGGCGGCTATGGCTACACCTTC
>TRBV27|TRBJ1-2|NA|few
CASSFGGKHYGYTF
TGTGCCAGCAGTTTTGGGGGAAAGCACTATGGCTACACCTTC
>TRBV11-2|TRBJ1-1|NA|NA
CSSTMNTEAFF
TGTTCCAGCACCATGAACACTGAAGCTTTCTTT
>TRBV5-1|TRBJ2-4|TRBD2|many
CASSFSGGRIAKNIQYF
TGCGCCAGCAGCTTTAGCGGGGGGCGAATAGCCAAAAACATTCAGTACTTC
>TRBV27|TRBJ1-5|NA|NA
CASSLYFQGSNQPQHF
TGTGCCAGCAGTTTGTATTTCCAGGGTTCCAATCAGCCCCAGCATTTT
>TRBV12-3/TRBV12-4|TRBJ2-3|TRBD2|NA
CASSAISGVRPDTQYF
TGTGCCAGCAGCGCCATTAGCGGGGTTCGCCCAGATACGCAGTATTTT
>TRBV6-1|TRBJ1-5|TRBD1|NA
CASSVRTGRYSNQPQHF
TGTGCCAGCAGTGTGCGGACAGGGCGGTATAGCAATCAGCCCCAGCATTTT
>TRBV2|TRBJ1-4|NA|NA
CASIETTVGPNEKLFF
TGTGCCAGCATCGAGACCACAGTCGGGCCTAATGAAAAACTGTTTTTT
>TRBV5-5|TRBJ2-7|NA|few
CASSRTGGTNEQYF
TGTGCCAGCAGCAGGACAGGTGGGACTAACGAGCAGTACTTC
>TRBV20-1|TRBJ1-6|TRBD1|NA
CSARGDRGSPLHF
TGCAGTGCTAGAGGGGACAGGGGTTCACCCCTCCACTTT
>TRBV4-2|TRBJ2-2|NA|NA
CASSQGLADSTGELFF
TGTGCCAGCAGCCAAGGGTTAGCGGACTCCACCGGGGAGCTGTTTTTT
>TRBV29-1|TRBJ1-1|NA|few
CSVVSGSGTEAFF
TGCAGCGTTGTTTCAGGGTCGGGCACTGAAGCTTTCTTT
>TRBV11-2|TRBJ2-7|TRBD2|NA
CASSLGPWEGPLSYEQYF
TGTGCCAGCAGCTTAGGGCCCTGGGAGGGACCCCTCTCCTACGAGCAGTACTTC
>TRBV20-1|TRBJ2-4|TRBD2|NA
CSALKHGTSGGFGKNIRYF
TGCAGTGCTCTCAAACACGGGACTAGCGGCGGTTTCGGCAAAAACATTCGGTACTTC
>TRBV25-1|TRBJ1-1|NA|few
CASSEGHPNTEAFF
TGTGCCAGCAGTGAGGGACACCCGAACACTGAAGCTTTCTTT
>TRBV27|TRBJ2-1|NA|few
CASRPGLSYEQFF
TGTGCCAGCAGGCCAGGGCTCTCCTATGAGCAGTTCTTC
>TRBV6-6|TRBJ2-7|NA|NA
CASSSALNSYEQYF
TGTGCCAGCAGTTCCGCCCTGAACTCCTACGAGCAGTACTTC
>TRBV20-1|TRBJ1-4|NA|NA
CSARFRAPTNEKLFF
TGCAGTGCTAGATTCCGGGCTCCAACTAATGAAAAACTGTTTTTT
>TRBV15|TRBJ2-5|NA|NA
CATSRRLGGGGETQYF
TGTGCCACCAGCAGACGGCTTGGGGGAGGAGGCGAGACCCAGTACTTC
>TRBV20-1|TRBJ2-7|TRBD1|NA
CSARVGTGGPYEQYF
TGCAGTGCTAGAGTAGGGACAGGGGGGCCCTACGAGCAGTACTTC
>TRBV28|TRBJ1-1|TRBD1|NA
CASLQGGEAFF
TGTGCCAGCTTACAGGGGGGCGAAGCTTTCTTT
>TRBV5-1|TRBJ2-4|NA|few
CASSADGELAKNIQYF
TGCGCCAGCAGCGCGGACGGAGAGCTAGCCAAAAACATTCAGTACTTC
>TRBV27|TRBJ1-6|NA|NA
CASTRSGDNSPLHF
TGTGCCAGCACTCGCTCAGGGGACAATTCACCCCTCCACTTT
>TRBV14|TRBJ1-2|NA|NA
CASSQRPGNYGYTF
TGTGCCAGCAGCCAACGACCAGGCAACTATGGCTACACCTTC
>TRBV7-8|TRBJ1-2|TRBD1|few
CASSFGGTGGGYGYTF
TGTGCCAGCAGCTTCGGCGGGACAGGGGGCGGCTATGGCTACACCTTC
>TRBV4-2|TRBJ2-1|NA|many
CASSIPRGHNEQFF
TGTGCCAGCAGCATACCCAGGGGACACAATGAGCAGTTCTTC
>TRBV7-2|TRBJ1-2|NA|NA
CASSQGKGRPYGGYTF
TGTGCCAGCAGCCAGGGGAAGGGACGGCCTTATGGTGGCTACACCTTC